This is a list of T cell receptor beta chains from one sample in a study of type 1 regulatory T cells. MiXCR, applied by TCRdb to the reads, yields one record per CDR3 protein. The sample consists of about 18,000 distinct CDR3 sequences, 10% of them appearing once. The specimen sequenced was CD4+ T cells, either the whole sample or a sorted fraction (not recorded which). Receptors originate from a human donor in good health. The CDR3 runs from the conserved cysteine through the conserved F or W. The D gene is left open where the match is weak. Rows may omit the clone size; those that give it use once, few, many or a size class.

size	V	D	J	DNA	CDR3
NA	TRBV20-1	TRBD2	TRBJ2-3	TGCAGTGCTACTAGCGGGGGCAGCACAGATACGCAGTATTTT	CSATSGGSTDTQYF
many	TRBV5-1	NA	TRBJ2-7	TGCGCCAGCAGCCTCACTCAGGACGAGCAGTACTTC	CASSLTQDEQYF
NA	TRBV19	TRBD2	TRBJ2-6	TGTGCCAGTAGTATCTTGGGACTAGCGGGAGGAGAGACCAACGTCCTGACTTTC	CASSILGLAGGETNVLTF
many	TRBV5-1	TRBD2	TRBJ2-1	TGCGCCAGCAGCATAACGCGGACTAGCGGGCTAGGGGAGCAGTTCTTC	CASSITRTSGLGEQFF
NA	TRBV11-3	TRBD2	TRBJ2-1	TGTGCCAGCAGCTCCTCGGGACTAGCGGGAGACAGCCCCTACAATGAGCAGTTCTTC	CASSSSGLAGDSPYNEQFF
NA	TRBV7-9	NA	TRBJ1-2	TGTGCCAGCAGCTCCCTAGGACGGATATATGGCTACACCTTC	CASSSLGRIYGYTF
NA	TRBV6-2/TRBV6-3	TRBD1	TRBJ2-6	TGTGCCAGCAGATCACAGGGGATGGGGGCCAACGTCCCGACTTTC	CASRSQGMGANVPTF
NA	TRBV5-1	TRBD2	TRBJ2-7	TGCGCCAGCACCCCCACGGGGGGGATCGAGCAGTACTTC	CASTPTGGIEQYF
many	TRBV20-1	TRBD2	TRBJ2-7	TGCAGTGCGACCACTAGCGGCAGCTACGAGCAGTACTTC	CSATTSGSYEQYF
few	TRBV20-1	TRBD2	TRBJ2-7	TGCAGTGCTAGAGATGGGAGTAGCGGGAGCTACGAGCAGTACTTC	CSARDGSSGSYEQYF
NA	TRBV11-2	TRBD2	TRBJ2-5	TGTGCCAGCAGCTCGGGACTAGCGGTGCTAGAGACCCAGTACTTC	CASSSGLAVLETQYF
medium-sized	TRBV7-8	NA	TRBJ2-2	TGTGCCAGCAGCTTACACACCGGGGAGCTGTTTTTT	CASSLHTGELFF
many	TRBV3-1	NA	TRBJ2-1	TGTGCCAGCAGCCAAGGGCGGCAGGAGCAGTTCTTC	CASSQGRQEQFF
NA	TRBV5-4	TRBD1	TRBJ2-1	TGTGCCAGCAGCTTGGATCGAGGGGGCTTCAATGAGCAGTTCTTC	CASSLDRGGFNEQFF
many	TRBV24-1	TRBD1	TRBJ2-1	TGTGCCACCAGTGATATACAGGGGGAGCAGTTCTTC	CATSDIQGEQFF
many	TRBV6-6	NA	TRBJ1-1	TGTGCCAGCTCGCCACACACTGAAGCTTTCTTT	CASSPHTEAFF
many	TRBV7-9	NA	TRBJ2-3	TGTGCCAGCAGCTTAGATCTCGGTAGCGCCCGTGAGTATTTT	CASSLDLGSAREYF
many	TRBV19	NA	TRBJ2-2	TGTGCCAGTAGTAGACAGGACTCGAACACCGGGGAGCTGTTTTTT	CASSRQDSNTGELFF
NA	TRBV20-1	NA	TRBJ2-7	TGCAGTGCTAGGTTGATTTACGACGAGCAGTACTTC	CSARLIYDEQYF
NA	TRBV7-2	TRBD2	TRBJ2-1	TGTGCCAGCAGCTTAGTACTAGCGGGTCACAATGAGCAGTTCTTC	CASSLVLAGHNEQFF
medium-sized	TRBV5-1	TRBD1	TRBJ1-3	TGCGCCAGCAGCTTGAGAGGGGGCACTGGAAACACCATATATTTT	CASSLRGGTGNTIYF
NA	TRBV21-1	NA	TRBJ2-7	TGTGCCAGCCGGACTAGCGCGTACGAGCAGTACTTC	CASRTSAYEQYF
many	TRBV27	NA	TRBJ2-5	TGTGCCAGCAGTGCTTCGGTGGGGAAGACCCAGTACTTC	CASSASVGKTQYF
NA	TRBV5-1	NA	TRBJ2-1	TGCGCCGGCAGCTCCTTCAATGAGCAGTTCTTC	CAGSSFNEQFF
NA	TRBV5-1	NA	TRBJ2-1	TGCGCCAGCAGCTTGGATGGTCAGTACAATGAGCAGTTCTTC	CASSLDGQYNEQFF
medium-sized	TRBV6-1	NA	TRBJ2-4	TGTGCCAGCTACCTGCGGGGCTCAAACATTCAGTACTTC	CASYLRGSNIQYF